These 16 T cell receptor beta chains originate from one sample sequenced in a study of spatial heterogeneity in lung cancer. Documented time point: sample taken at primary tumor resection. Tumor, nontumor lung or frozen PBMC supplied whole RNA, sequenced without sorting. TCRdb re-derived calls from the 5' RACE reads in MiXCR, one entry per CDR3 protein. Of under 8,000 distinct CDR3 sequences detected, 4.5% to 7% appear once; the ten largest clones hold 7% to 9%. Sequencing used normal lung tissue next to the tumor, obtained at surgery. The receptors come from a female donor with early-stage non-small cell lung cancer.

This clonotype has a handful of counts. The library was designed around alpha chains, so this beta chain is a stray read whose abundance carries little weight. The genes are TRBV9 and TRBJ1-3; no clear D. Germline CDR1 and CDR2: SGDLS and YYNGEE. The CDR3 sequence is 14 residues long. Trimming left V 3 bases short and J 1 base short, with 8 bases between. The CDR3 region has the DNA TGTGCCAGCAGCGATACAGTATCTGGAAACACCATATATTTT. Protein: CASSDTVSGNTIYF.

This clonotype was counted ten times or more. As an off-target read in a library built for alpha chains, this beta chain has a frequency of little significance. The chain links TRBV25-1 to TRBJ2-2, with TRBD2 matching over 15 bases. The J segment lost 3 bases and the V segment lost 7 bases, leaving 15 bases of the junction unmatched. Germline CDR1 MGHDK, CDR2 SYGVNS. The CDR3 has 20 amino acids. The CDR3 DNA is TGTGCCAGCACCTCCGACCGGGGACTAGCGGGAGGTAGTCACACCGGGGAGCTGTTTTTT. Translating gives CASTSDRGLAGGSHTGELFF.

By sample share, this clonotype is medium-sized. Being off target in a library aimed at alpha chains, this beta chain has a size of little meaning. J is TRBJ1-2 and V is TRBV21-1. TRBV21-1 corresponds to a pseudogene. CDR3 length: 14 amino acids. The DNA for the CDR3 is TGTGCCAGCAGCAGATGGGTCTTCTTCTATGGCTACACCTTC. This sequence encodes CASSRWVFFYGYTF.

This clonotype has a count of ten or more. This beta chain is a stray read from a library made for alpha chains; its abundance is not meaningful. V usage is TRBV9 and J usage is TRBJ1-1; no firm D call. This CDR3 comprises 13 residues. Trimming removed 0 bases from V and 5 bases from J, with 8 bases in between. CDR1 is SGDLS and CDR2 is YYNGEE in the germline V gene. CDR3 nucleotides: TGTGCCAGCAGCGTAGGTTCCAGGACTGAAGCTTTCTTT. It is translated as CASSVGSRTEAFF.

This clonotype counts as medium-sized. This beta chain appears as a stray read in a library generated for alpha chains; its size is not informative. The rearrangement joins TRBV5-1 to TRBJ2-5; 8 bases match TRBD1. This CDR3 comprises 15 residues. Germline V gene data show CDR1 as SGHRS and CDR2 as YFSETQ. V gave up 0 bases and J gave up 5 bases; unmatched junction bases: 6. CDR3 DNA sequence: TGCGCCAGCAGCTTGGGGACAGGGAAGGTCGAGACCCAGTACTTC. Its protein product is CASSLGTGKVETQYF.

By sample fraction, this clonotype is medium-sized. For a library built for alpha chains, this beta chain is a stray read; little rests on its size. For the CDR3, the DNA is TGTGCCAGCAGCTTTGTTGCTGGCACAGATACGCAGTATTTT. It specifies CASSFVAGTDTQYF. The V gene is TRBV28, the J gene TRBJ2-3; no clear D gene. The CDR3 has 14 residues. The V gene's germline CDR1 is MDHEN and CDR2 SYDVKM. V lost 6 bases to trimming and J lost 1 base, with 11 bases between them.

This clonotype was seen many times. The library was designed around alpha chains, so this beta chain is a stray read whose abundance carries little weight. This rearrangement joins TRBV6-6 to TRBJ2-1; 10 nucleotides match TRBD2. This CDR3 contains 12 residues. J was trimmed by 9 bases and V by 6 bases; bases with no gene match: 2. The germline V gene has CDR1 MNHNY and CDR2 SVGAGI (reference sequence). The chain's CDR3 is CASRSGRGEQFF. CDR3 bases: TGTGCCAGCAGGAGCGGGAGGGGTGAGCAGTTCTTC.

This clonotype has at least ten counts. The library was designed around alpha chains, so this beta chain is a stray read whose abundance carries little weight. The chain is built from TRBV7-8 and TRBJ2-2; D possibly corresponds to TRBD2 (6 bases). Germline V gene data show CDR1 as SGHVS and CDR2 as FQNEAQ. This CDR3 has 16 residues. Trimming removed 5 bases from V and 1 base from J, with 14 bases in between. The CDR3 DNA follows: TGTGCCAGCAGCAAGGGGCGGGATTGGAACACCGGGGAGCTGTTTTTT. Protein product: CASSKGRDWNTGELFF. Full variable domain (rest looked up from reference TRBV7-8 and TRBJ2-2): GAGVSQSPRYKVAKRGQDVALRCDPISGHVSLFWYQQALGQGPEFLTYFQNEAQLDKSGLPSDRFFAERPEGSVSTLKIQRTQQEDSAVYLCASSKGRDWNTGELFFGEGSRLTVL.

Comments on this clonotype: Because this beta chain is a stray read in a library intended to capture alpha chains, its abundance should not be given much weight. The rearrangement joins TRBV28 to TRBJ2-7, with D possibly matching TRBD1 (6 bases). Germline V lookup: CDR1 MDHEN, CDR2 SYDVKM. V lost 7 bases and J 6 bases, leaving 13 bases between the germline ends. This CDR3 has 12 amino acids. This chain's CDR3 is CASTAQGSEQYF. The CDR3 DNA reads as TGTGCCAGCACCGCACAGGGTAGCGAGCAGTACTTC. Combining the CDR3 with reference TRBV28 and TRBJ2-7 gives the whole variable domain DVKVTQSSRYLVKRTGEKVFLECVQDMDHENMFWYRQDPGLGLRLIYFSYDVKMKEKGDIPEGYSVSREKKERFSLILESASTNQTSMYLCASTAQGSEQYFGPGTRLTVT.

This clonotype counts as medium-sized. This beta chain is a stray sequence in a library constructed for alpha chains; its clone size is not meaningful. The rearrangement links TRBV29-1 to TRBJ2-3, with D perhaps matching TRBD1 or TRBD2 (5 bases each). V was clipped by 4 bases and J by 0 bases, with 11 bases between them. CDR1 is SQVTM and CDR2 is ANQGSEA in the germline V gene. CDR3 length: 14 residues. The CDR3 sequence: CSVVGWGSTDTQYF. The CDR3 DNA reads TGCAGCGTTGTAGGCTGGGGGAGCACAGATACGCAGTATTTT.

This clonotype came up many times. This beta chain was picked up by a library intended for alpha chains and is off target, so its count carries little meaning. V and J are TRBV4-1 and TRBJ2-5; D is unclear. CDR3 size: 13 residues. With 1 base removed from V and 9 bases from J, the gap between germline ends came to 12 bases. CDR1 MGHRA and CDR2 YSYEKL come from the germline V gene. The CDR3: CASSQAENMAQYF. The CDR3, as DNA: TGCGCCAGCAGCCAAGCAGAAAATATGGCCCAGTACTTC.

This clonotype was counted ten times or more. The junction and the germline gene differ at one end; a read error may be behind it. Little can be read into the size of this beta chain, an off-target read in a library designed for alpha chains. V usage is TRBV19 and J usage is TRBJ2-5; D call uncertain. The CDR3 runs to 10 residues. Germline CDR1 LNHDA, CDR2 SQIVND (reference sequence). This CDR3 is CASSMDVLVF. DNA of the CDR3: TGTGCCAGTAGTATGGACGTATTGGTCTTC.

This clonotype was seen more than once but under ten times. This beta chain slipped into a library made for alpha chains as a stray read, so its size is not meaningful. This chain's CDR3 is CASSVGLAGNTGELFF. Here the CDR3 DNA reads TGTGCCAGCAGCGTAGGGCTAGCGGGAAACACCGGGGAGCTGTTTTTT. This rearrangement joins TRBV9 to TRBJ2-2; 9 positions agree with TRBD2. Germline values: CDR1 SGDLS, CDR2 YYNGEE. The CDR3 extends over 16 amino acids. V shed 0 bases and J 2 bases; nucleotides not matched to a gene: 2.

This clonotype was picked up a small number of times. This beta chain was picked up by a library intended for alpha chains and is off target, so its count carries little meaning. The V call is TRBV12-3 or TRBV12-4, the J call TRBJ1-1, with D perhaps TRBD1 (5 bases). V dropped 3 bases and J dropped 1 base, with 9 bases sitting between them. CDR3 size: 14 residues. CDR3 DNA: TGTGCCAGCAGTTTCACAGGAGGGAACACTGAAGCTTTCTTT. This sequence encodes CASSFTGGNTEAFF.

By sample fraction, this clonotype is medium-sized (0.01 to 0.1%). This beta chain appears as a stray read in a library generated for alpha chains; its size is not informative. This chain connects TRBV29-1 to TRBJ2-7; 7 bases map to TRBD1. Trimming cost V 8 bases and J 2 bases; bases outside gene matches: 12. The CDR3 loop spans 14 amino acids. Germline loops: CDR1 SQVTM, CDR2 ANQGSEA. CDR3 bases: TGCAGCCACTTATCCGGGACAGCCGCCTACGAGCAGTACTTC. It is translated as CSHLSGTAAYEQYF.

This clonotype appeared many times. This beta chain is an off-target read within a library intended for alpha chains, so its frequency means little. The chain joins TRBV7-2 to TRBJ2-2, with TRBD1 matching 10 bases. J lost 4 bases, V lost 6 bases, and 8 bases had no gene match. The CDR3 contains 16 residues. Germline V lookup: CDR1 SGHTA, CDR2 FQGNSA. The CDR3 is CASRPGTGALTGELFF. CDR3 coding DNA: TGTGCCAGCAGACCCGGGACAGGGGCACTCACCGGGGAGCTGTTTTTT.